The 16 T cell receptor beta chains presented below share a single source sample, sequenced in a study of T cell responses to AZD1222 COVID-19 vaccine. Measured with immunoSEQ multiplex PCR; TCRdb has only the in-frame clones, and not every one. The sample carries some 130,000 clones, roughly 80% recorded once. The sequencing used peripheral blood, collected on day 0 of AZD1222 vaccination. Receptors originate from an adult in good health.

J is TRBJ1-5 and V is TRBV6-5; perhaps TRBD1 as D (5 bases). The CDR3 is 14 residues long. Trimming shortened V by 10 bases and J by 1 base, and 14 bases separated the two germline ends. From germline, CDR1 is MNHEY and CDR2 SVGAGI. The CDR3 DNA is TGTGCCACGGGGGGAGGGGAAAGCAATCAGCCCCAGCATTTT. This encodes CATGGGESNQPQHF.

The chain carries TRBV6-2 or TRBV6-3 and TRBJ1-1, with 7 nucleotides matching TRBD1. The germline V gene encodes CDR1 MNHEY and CDR2 SVGEGT. The CDR3 is 16 residues long. J gave up 4 bases and V 3 bases, and 11 bases lay outside the gene matches. The CDR3 sequence is CASSYFLDRVPTEAFF. The CDR3 region has the DNA TGTGCCAGCAGTTATTTCCTCGACAGGGTGCCCACTGAAGCTTTCTTT.

The chain carries TRBV9 and TRBJ1-1; a weak D match, TRBD1 (5 bases). The CDR3 is 15 amino acids. CDR1 is SGDLS, CDR2 YYNGEE, per germline. Trimming removed 0 bases at V and 6 bases at J, with 15 bases between. In nucleotides, the CDR3 is TGTGCCAGCAGCGTAGATTGGTCGCCAGGGCCTGAAGCTTTCTTT. Translated: CASSVDWSPGPEAFF.

The chain couples TRBV6-1 to TRBJ1-5, with 9 bases aligning to TRBD1. This CDR3 is built from 16 residues. Germline V gene sequence: CDR1 MNHNS, CDR2 SASEGT. Germline trimming cut 4 bases from V and 11 bases from J; bases unmatched to any gene: 15. DNA of the CDR3: TGTGCCAGCAGTGCGAACACCGGGACAGGGATGATGGCCCAGCATTTT. As protein: CASSANTGTGMMAQHF.

V is TRBV19 and J is TRBJ1-1; possibly TRBD1 for D (5 bases). Trimming took off 1 base at V and 1 base at J, with 10 bases between the two ends. CDR3 size: 15 residues. Germline V CDR1 and CDR2: LNHDA, SQIVND (reference sequence). The CDR3 is CASSIGGVKNTEAFF. CDR3 nucleotide sequence: TGTGCCAGTAGTATAGGGGGGGTTAAGAACACTGAAGCTTTCTTT.

CDR3 protein: CASSRTGFWPNEKLFF. The CDR3 DNA sequence: TGTGCCAGCAGCAGAACAGGGTTTTGGCCTAATGAAAAACTGTTTTTT. V and J are TRBV5-6 and TRBJ1-4; D is perhaps TRBD1 (6 bases). The CDR3 is 16 amino acids. The V gene's germline CDR1 is SGHDT and CDR2 YYEEEE. Between the trimmed V and J ends, which lost 4 bases and 3 bases, there was a span of 16 bases.

The V gene is TRBV3-1 (or the pseudogene TRBV3-2), the J gene TRBJ2-4, with D perhaps being TRBD1 or TRBD2 (5 bases each). This CDR3 has 15 amino acids. Germline values: CDR1 LGHDT, CDR2 YNNKEL (reference sequence). Between the trimmed V and J ends, which lost 4 bases and 0 bases, there was a span of 10 bases. CDR3 residues: CASSPWDLAKNIQYF. Here the CDR3 DNA reads TGTGCCAGCAGCCCCTGGGACCTAGCCAAAAACATTCAGTACTTC.

The chain recombines TRBV6-5 with TRBJ1-5; TRBD1 might be the D (6 bases). CDR3 length: 15 residues. Germline V lookup: CDR1 MNHEY, CDR2 SVGAGI. V gave up 11 bases and J gave up 5 bases, with 22 bases separating them. This chain's CDR3 is CAVKGPQGNDQPQHF. Written as DNA, the CDR3 is TGTGCCGTTAAGGGACCGCAGGGGAACGATCAGCCCCAGCATTTT.

This clone appeared once. This chain connects TRBV5-1 to TRBJ1-3; D remains ambiguous. This CDR3 comprises 14 residues. Germline V gene lookup returns CDR1 SGHRS and CDR2 YFSETQ. V lost 0 bases to trimming and J lost 0 bases, with 4 bases between them. CDR3 sequence reads: CASSLGHSGNTIYF. In DNA form, the CDR3 reads TGCGCCAGCAGCTTGGGACACTCTGGAAACACCATATATTTT. Filled out from reference TRBV5-1 and TRBJ1-3, the complete variable domain reads KAGVTQTPRYLIKTRGQQVTLSCSPISGHRSVSWYQQTPGQGLQFLFEYFSETQRNKGNFPGRFSGRQFSNSRSEMNVSTLELGDSALYLCASSLGHSGNTIYFGEGSWLTVV.

The J gene is TRBJ1-6, the V gene TRBV3-1 (or the pseudogene TRBV3-2); D gene unclear. The germline CDR1 and CDR2 sequences are LGHDT and YNNKEL (reference sequence). V was shortened by 1 base and J by 9 bases, with 13 bases between the two germline ends. This CDR3 spans 15 amino acids. The CDR3, as DNA: TGTGCCAGCAGCCAAGCTTCTCCTGGGAGTTCACCCCTCCACTTT. Amino acids: CASSQASPGSSPLHF.

This sequence joins TRBV11-1 and TRBJ2-5; D is uncertain. The CDR3 is 15 residues long. Germline V lookup: CDR1 SGHAT, CDR2 FQDESV (reference sequence). The V end lost 2 bases, the J end lost 2 bases, and 12 bases lay between the germline ends. CDR3 sequence: CASSLIPAQQETQYF. The CDR3 region has the DNA TGTGCCAGCAGCTTAATCCCCGCGCAGCAAGAGACCCAGTACTTC.

The rearrangement links TRBV11-2 to TRBJ2-7; D possibly corresponds to TRBD1 (6 bases). This CDR3 is 13 amino acids long. The germline CDR1 and CDR2 sequences are SGHAT and FQNNGV. V lost 4 bases and J 4 bases, leaving 11 bases between the germline ends. The CDR3 here is CASSWTAQYEQYF. The CDR3 nucleotides are TGTGCCAGCAGCTGGACAGCCCAGTACGAGCAGTACTTC.

The chain has TRBV3-1 (or the pseudogene TRBV3-2) and TRBJ2-5; tentatively, D is TRBD2 (6 bases). Trimming took 5 bases from V and 2 from J, leaving 12 bases between them. Germline V gives CDR1 LGHDT, CDR2 YNNKEL (reference sequence). The CDR3 is 14 residues long. The CDR3 reads CASSERTMQETQYF. The CDR3, as DNA: TGTGCCAGCAGCGAGCGGACTATGCAAGAGACCCAGTACTTC.

The V and J genes are TRBV7-6 and TRBJ1-1; D unresolved. This CDR3 comprises 17 residues. Trimming took off 5 bases at V and 0 bases at J, with 19 bases between the two ends. In germline, CDR1 is SGHVS, CDR2 FNYEAQ. The CDR3, as DNA: TGTGCCAGCAGCGCCTATAGCTGGGAGACCTTGAACACTGAAGCTTTCTTT. This sequence encodes CASSAYSWETLNTEAFF.

The rearrangement joins TRBV5-1 to TRBJ1-2, with 8 bases matching TRBD1. V lost 0 bases and J lost 6; bases outside the gene matches: 13. CDR1 and CDR2 from the germline V gene are SGHRS and YFSETQ. The CDR3 totals 17 residues. The CDR3 is CASSLVMSTGGSNGYTF. In DNA form, the CDR3 reads TGCGCCAGCAGCTTGGTTATGTCCACAGGGGGTAGCAATGGCTACACCTTC.

The chain has TRBV5-1 and TRBJ1-1, with D possibly matching TRBD1 (5 bases). The V gene lost 4 bases and the J gene lost 3 bases, with 28 bases spanning the gap. CDR1 and CDR2 from the germline V gene are SGHRS and YFSETQ. This CDR3 has 19 residues. The CDR3 bases are TGCGCCAGCAGCGCCCTGACAGACCAAACCACCGGTAGGGACACTGAAGCTTTCTTT. Translated, it gives CASSALTDQTTGRDTEAFF.